What follows is one T cell receptor beta chain and its context. Profiling relied on immunoSEQ multiplex PCR, and the TCRdb table lists in-frame clones only, not all of them. In the table there are about 2,200,000 clones, about 92% of which are singletons. The entry originates in a study of shared clonotypes between healthy human individuals. Trimming left V 2 bases short and J 5 bases short, with 7 bases between. The CDR3 is made up of 13 amino acids. Germline CDR1 reads MNHEY; CDR2 reads SVGAGI. As defined, naive CD8 cells were CD45RO-negative and positively selected for CCR7, with terminally differentiated effector memory CD45RA+ cells excluded.

The TCR comes from a man younger than 35 in good health. Some clones in this sample may be carry-over from other donors' samples. The chain is built from TRBV6-5 and TRBJ2-1; no clear D. The specimen was naive CD8+ T cells from PBMCs. The CDR3 reads CASSYDTHNEQFF. The CDR3 coding sequence is TGTGCCAGCAGTTACGACACCCACAATGAGCAGTTCTTC.